These 30 T cell receptor beta chains share one sample of origin, sequenced in a study of cytomegalovirus exposure and HLA in healthy donors. Produced via immunoSEQ multiplex PCR; TCRdb's table is partial and in-frame only. Of 150,000 to 200,000 clones listed, around 85% are singletons. Sequenced: PBMCs. The receptors originated from a man aged 18 to 35 in good health and CMV-seropositive.

The chain has TRBV5-1 and TRBJ2-4; D is possibly TRBD1 (6 bases). CDR3 size: 14 residues. V lost 0 bases and J lost 5, with 9 bases in between. Germline-derived CDR1 and CDR2 are SGHRS and YFSETQ. CDR3 amino acids: CASSLGGQENIQYF. The CDR3 bases are TGCGCCAGCAGCTTGGGGGGGCAAGAAAACATTCAGTACTTC. Full variable domain (missing parts from reference TRBV5-1 and TRBJ2-4): KAGVTQTPRYLIKTRGQQVTLSCSPISGHRSVSWYQQTPGQGLQFLFEYFSETQRNKGNFPGRFSGRQFSNSRSEMNVSTLELGDSALYLCASSLGGQENIQYFGAGTRLSVL.

This clone showed up just a few times. This sequence joins TRBV28 and TRBJ2-7, with 8 nucleotides matching TRBD1. Germline-derived CDR1 and CDR2 are MDHEN and SYDVKM. The J segment lost 3 bases and the V segment lost 6 bases, leaving 10 bases of the junction unmatched. This CDR3 is 15 amino acids long. CDR3 in DNA: TGTGCCAGCAGCCTAATACAGGGGGTCATCTACGAGCAGTACTTC. Encoded protein: CASSLIQGVIYEQYF.

This rearrangement joins TRBV28 to TRBJ2-3; 7 bases map to TRBD1. CDR1 MDHEN and CDR2 SYDVKM come from the germline V gene. CDR3 size: 15 residues. The V and J ends lost 7 bases and 1 base, in that order; junction bases with no gene match: 8. CDR3 loop: CASTTGDWGTDTQYF. DNA for the CDR3: TGTGCCAGCACCACAGGGGATTGGGGCACAGATACGCAGTATTTT.

In its sample, this clone was seen a few times. This rearrangement joins TRBV2 to TRBJ2-1; 7 nucleotides align to TRBD2. The CDR3 has 14 amino acids. V was pared by 10 bases and J by 6 bases, with 12 bases of the junction left unmatched. From germline, CDR1 is SNHLY and CDR2 FYNNEI. In DNA, the CDR3 is TGTGCCACTACGGTGGGGAGCGGGGCCAATGAGCAGTTCTTC. This sequence encodes CATTVGSGANEQFF.

The genes are TRBV30 and TRBJ2-2, with 8 bases that match TRBD1. V lost 0 bases to trimming and J lost 5 bases; unmatched junction nucleotides: 2. The CDR3 loop spans 14 amino acids. In germline, CDR1 is GTSNPN, CDR2 SVGIG (reference sequence). In DNA form, the CDR3 reads TGTGCCTGGAGTGTTGGACAGGGAACCGGGGAGCTGTTTTTT. This codes for CAWSVGQGTGELFF.

The chain couples TRBV30 to TRBJ2-7; the D is unclear. Trimming pared 6 bases from V and 1 base from J, leaving 16 bases between. Germline CDR1 GTSNPN, CDR2 SVGIG (reference sequence). The CDR3 covers 14 residues. The CDR3 region is CACTKRGQSYEQYF. CDR3 bases: TGTGCCTGTACGAAACGTGGGCAGTCCTACGAGCAGTACTTC.

The genes are TRBV9 and TRBJ2-5; 12 bases agree with TRBD2. The CDR3 covers 17 residues. Germline lookup yields CDR1 SGDLS and CDR2 YYNGEE. V shed 0 bases, J shed 0 bases, and the junction held 3 bases outside the gene matches. The DNA for the CDR3 is TGTGCCAGCAGCGTAGGGGCTAGCGGGGGGGACCAAGAGACCCAGTACTTC. It is translated as CASSVGASGGDQETQYF.

V gene TRBV7-3 combines with J gene TRBJ2-3; TRBD2 agrees at 7 bases. J lost 2 bases, V lost 3 bases, and 5 bases had no gene match. Looked up from germline, CDR1 is SGHTA and CDR2 is FQGTGA. The CDR3 has 15 residues. Here the CDR3 DNA reads TGTGCCAGCAGCTTTAACGGGGGGATCACAGATACGCAGTATTTT. Residues: CASSFNGGITDTQYF.

This chain links TRBV28 with TRBJ2-5; perhaps TRBD2 as D (6 bases). In germline, CDR1 is MDHEN, CDR2 SYDVKM. This CDR3 has 13 residues. Trimming shortened V by 5 bases and J by 7 bases, and 14 bases separated the two germline ends. CDR3 DNA: TGTGCCAGCAGTCCGCCCCGGGACTGGACCCAGTACTTC. Amino acids: CASSPPRDWTQYF.

The chain carries TRBV28 and TRBJ1-4; D ambiguous. Deletions cut 1 base from V and 8 bases from J, with 8 bases between. CDR3 length: 13 residues. Germline values: CDR1 MDHEN, CDR2 SYDVKM. The CDR3 DNA reads as TGTGCCAGCAGTTTATCCCCGGGGGAAAAACTGTTTTTT. Translating gives CASSLSPGEKLFF.

The chain is built from TRBV19 and TRBJ1-6, with D perhaps matching TRBD1 (5 bases). The CDR3 is 15 residues long. The V and J ends lost 3 bases and 6 bases respectively, with 12 bases between them. Germline V gene data show CDR1 as LNHDA and CDR2 as SQIVND (reference sequence). CDR3 residues: CASSIGGQGNSPLHF. CDR3 nucleotides: TGTGCCAGTAGTATTGGTGGGCAGGGTAATTCACCCCTCCACTTT.

This chain uses TRBV11-2 with TRBJ2-3; possible D gene TRBD2, 6 bases. Trimming removed 6 bases from V and 1 base from J, with 8 bases in between. CDR1 and CDR2 (germline): SGHAT, FQNNGV. This CDR3 spans 13 amino acids. The CDR3 nucleotides are TGTGCCAGCAGTTCTAGCGGCACAGATACGCAGTATTTT. Its translation is CASSSSGTDTQYF.

This sequence joins TRBV27 and TRBJ2-5; D is possibly TRBD2 (6 bases). Germline CDR1 MNHEY, CDR2 SMNVEV (reference sequence). This CDR3 comprises 13 residues. Trimming left V 6 bases short and J 5 bases short, with 13 bases between. Written as DNA, the CDR3 is TGTGCCAGCAGGGGACTCGACGAGGAGACCCAGTACTTC. This gives the protein CASRGLDEETQYF.

The chain uses TRBV6-5 and TRBJ1-4; 7 nucleotides line up with TRBD1. The CDR3 consists of 16 residues. The germline V gene has CDR1 MNHEY and CDR2 SVGAGI. Unmatched junction bases numbered 2, after V lost 1 base and J lost 0 bases. CDR3: CASSYYGTATNEKLFF. The CDR3 DNA reads TGTGCCAGCAGTTACTATGGGACAGCAACTAATGAAAAACTGTTTTTT.

This CDR3 is CASSLGLERDTQYF. As DNA, the CDR3 is TGTGCCAGCAGCTTAGGACTAGAGAGAGATACGCAGTATTTT. The chain recombines TRBV7-2 with TRBJ2-3; weak D call: TRBD2 (6 bases). This CDR3 spans 14 amino acids. Trimming removed 1 base from V and 5 bases from J, with 10 bases in between. Germline lookup yields CDR1 SGHTA and CDR2 FQGNSA. The full variable domain, its missing parts supplied by reference TRBV7-2 and TRBJ2-3, is GAGVSQSPSNKVTEKGKDVELRCDPISGHTALYWYRQSLGQGLEFLIYFQGNSAPDKSGLPSDRFSAERTGGSVSTLTIQRTQQEDSAVYLCASSLGLERDTQYFGPGTRLTVL.

DNA for the CDR3: TGTGCCAGCAGCTTGAATGTTGCAGGTTTTGGCTACACCTTC. The encoded protein is CASSLNVAGFGYTF. The V call is TRBV11-2, the J call TRBJ1-2, with D unresolved. V lost 3 bases, J lost 7 bases, and 15 bases lay in between. The CDR3 is 14 residues long. CDR1 is SGHAT, CDR2 FQNNGV, per germline.

This clone has just one count. The chain carries TRBV5-4 and TRBJ2-7, with D possibly being TRBD1 (8 bases). This CDR3 has 16 residues. Germline V gene data show CDR1 as SGHNT and CDR2 as YYREEE (reference sequence). V was clipped by 4 bases and J by 6 bases, with 23 bases between them. The CDR3 sequence is CASSGSGTGSTLEQYF. The CDR3 bases are TGTGCCAGCAGCGGGAGCGGGACAGGATCCACTCTCGAGCAGTACTTC.

The CDR3 region has the DNA TGTGCCAGCAGTTTTAAACGTGGAGTGGAGACCCAGTACTTC. Protein product: CASSFKRGVETQYF. The rearrangement joins TRBV28 to TRBJ2-5; D gene uncertain. The germline gives CDR1 MDHEN, CDR2 SYDVKM. V lost 3 bases, J lost 5 bases, and 13 bases lay in between. The CDR3 is 14 residues long.

Comments on this clone: The same CDR3 arises from other DNA sequences in this sample as well. This chain uses TRBV6-5 with TRBJ1-3; no firm D call. Germline V lookup: CDR1 MNHEY, CDR2 SVGAGI. V was trimmed by 2 bases and J by 0 bases, leaving 5 bases between them. CDR3 length: 14 amino acids. The CDR3 nucleotides read TGTGCCAGCAGTTACAGCTCCTCTGGAAACACCATATATTTT. Translated, it gives CASSYSSSGNTIYF.

The chain combines TRBV13 with TRBJ2-1; 9 positions agree with TRBD2. Germline V gene data show CDR1 as PRHDT and CDR2 as FYEKMQ (reference sequence). CDR3 length: 15 residues. The V and J ends lost 1 base and 5 bases, in that order; junction bases with no gene match: 3. This CDR3 is CASSLASGIHNEQFF. CDR3 sequence (DNA): TGTGCCAGCAGCTTAGCTAGCGGGATCCACAATGAGCAGTTCTTC.

The chain is built from TRBV6-6 and TRBJ1-1; TRBD1 matches at 10 bases. The CDR3 consists of 13 residues. CDR1 is MNHNY, CDR2 SVGAGI, per germline (reference sequence). V trimming: 11 bases; J trimming: 2 bases; junction bases outside the gene matches: 5. This chain's CDR3 is CAGDRGRNTEAFF. As DNA, the CDR3 is TGTGCCGGGGACAGGGGACGAAACACTGAAGCTTTCTTT.

This chain links TRBV30 with TRBJ2-6, with TRBD1 as a possible D gene (5 bases). The CDR3 length is 13 residues. Germline V gene data show CDR1 as GTSNPN and CDR2 as SVGIG (reference sequence). The ends were cut back, 6 bases at V and 2 bases at J, with 8 bases in the middle. The CDR3 here is CACRVTGANVLTF. In DNA, the CDR3 is TGTGCCTGCAGGGTCACTGGGGCCAACGTCCTGACTTTC.

V gene TRBV4-2 combines with J gene TRBJ1-4; 11 bases agree with TRBD1. The CDR3 has 16 residues. Trimming took 4 bases from V and 8 from J; bases not matched to a gene: 9. CDR1 is LGHNA, CDR2 YNFKEQ, per germline. CDR3 in DNA: TGTGCCAGCAGCCGGACAGGGGGCGACGGAGGCGAAAAACTGTTTTTT. It specifies CASSRTGGDGGEKLFF.

The rearrangement joins TRBV13 to TRBJ2-1, with TRBD2 matching 9 bases. From germline, CDR1 is PRHDT and CDR2 FYEKMQ (reference sequence). The CDR3 has 14 residues. V lost 2 bases to trimming and J lost 6 bases; unmatched junction nucleotides: 2. The CDR3 DNA sequence: TGTGCCAGCAGCTTATGGCGGGGGGGCAATGAGCAGTTCTTC. Its translation is CASSLWRGGNEQFF.

This chain links TRBV28 with TRBJ1-1, with TRBD1 identical over 7 bases. The CDR3 is made up of 15 amino acids. The V segment lost 5 bases and the J segment 1 base; nucleotides outside the gene matches: 7. CDR1 is MDHEN, CDR2 SYDVKM, per germline. The CDR3 coding sequence is TGTGCCAGCAGTCTTACAGGGGCCCCGAACACTGAAGCTTTCTTT. Its translation: CASSLTGAPNTEAFF.

This chain joins TRBV29-1 and TRBJ1-1, with 8 nucleotides matching TRBD1. The CDR3 is 12 amino acids. The germline V gene encodes CDR1 SQVTM and CDR2 ANQGSEA. V lost 6 bases and J lost 3; bases outside the gene matches: 3. Here the CDR3 DNA reads TGCAGCGTCGACAGGGGTTACACTGAAGCTTTCTTT. Protein sequence: CSVDRGYTEAFF. The full variable domain, in which reference TRBV29-1 and TRBJ1-1 provide the parts outside the CDR3, is SAVISQKPSRDICQRGTSLTIQCQVDSQVTMMFWYRQQPGQSLTLIATANQGSEATYESGFVIDKFPISRPNLTFSTLTVSNMSPEDSSIYLCSVDRGYTEAFFGQGTRLTVV.

The chain recombines TRBV11-3 with TRBJ1-2; no clear D. Trimming stripped 8 bases from V and 7 bases from J, with 14 bases between. Germline loops: CDR1 SGHNT, CDR2 YENEEA. The CDR3 consists of 12 residues. The CDR3 DNA reads as TGTGCCAGCGGAGAGGGAAGCACTGGCTACACCTTC. Translated: CASGEGSTGYTF.

This clone was seen a handful of times. J is TRBJ2-7 and V is TRBV28, with D tentatively TRBD2 (5 bases). The CDR3 contains 14 residues. CDR1 and CDR2 (germline): MDHEN, SYDVKM. Trimming stripped 3 bases from V and 3 bases from J, with 12 bases between. The CDR3 here is CASSLGTRDYEQYF. CDR3 DNA: TGTGCCAGCAGTTTGGGCACGAGGGACTACGAGCAGTACTTC.

This rearrangement joins TRBV10-3 to TRBJ2-3; D is possibly TRBD2 (6 bases). Trimming took off 8 bases at V and 4 bases at J, with 7 bases between the two ends. The CDR3 contains 11 residues. Germline V lookup: CDR1 ENHRY, CDR2 SYGVKD. Here the CDR3 reads CAISGADTQYF. CDR3 in DNA: TGTGCCATCTCGGGGGCAGATACGCAGTATTTT.

The chain uses TRBV5-1 and TRBJ2-7; possible D gene TRBD2, 5 bases. Germline loops: CDR1 SGHRS, CDR2 YFSETQ. The CDR3 spans 16 residues. V lost 0 bases and J lost 2, with 15 bases in between. The CDR3 nucleotides read TGCGCCAGCAGCTTGGGCGGGTCGGGGTCACCCTACGAGCAGTACTTC. It codes for CASSLGGSGSPYEQYF.